The sequence of this T cell receptor beta chain was determined in a study of T cells after yellow fever vaccination. Study-wide points: Subsequent booster samples again held most clones from primary vaccination (roughly 96% CD4, just under 90% CD8). From the bulk population, abundant clonotypes could contaminate and appear within FACS-sorted repertoires.

This clonotype was seen repeatedly, ten times or more. What it recognizes is unknown. MiXCR, run by TCRdb on the 5' RACE reads, gives a single entry per CDR3 protein. Of some 110,000 distinct CDR3 sequences in the sample, roughly 7.9% are singletons; the top ten hold around 2.6%. V lost 5 bases and J lost 2, with 10 bases in between. Per the germline V gene, CDR1 is MNHNS and CDR2 is SASEGT. The CDR3 has 14 amino acids. The clonotype was recovered from a young man who received the YFV17D yellow fever vaccine. This specimen consisted of CD4+ T cells sorted from PBMCs, obtained 35 to 50 days after the first yellow fever vaccination. The chain has TRBV6-1 and TRBJ1-5, with a possible D match to TRBD1 (5 bases). CDR3 protein: CASSKQVRNQPQHF. Here the CDR3 DNA reads TGTGCCAGCAGTAAACAGGTTCGCAATCAGCCCCAGCATTTT.